The entry that follows covers one T cell receptor beta chain sequence. Its specificity is not known. This sample's time point: persistent/refractory GD, antithyroid drugs over 5 years with positive TRAb. Extracted RNA from PBMCs served as the source of the TCR library. Graves' disease diagnosis followed American Thyroid Association guidelines. The sample belongs to a study of regulatory T cells in long-lasting Graves disease. On the study more broadly: By definition, persistent Graves' disease involved antithyroid drugs for over 5 years alongside positive TSH receptor antibodies.

Library construction for TCR beta used iRepertoire HTBI primers and Arm-PCR of CDR3 regions. Each CDR3 protein is one row after TCRdb ran MiXCR on the multiplex PCR reads. This sample yields about 420,000 distinct CDR3 sequences, of which around a quarter are seen a single time; roughly a quarter belongs to the top ten. Germline lookup yields CDR1 SQVTM and CDR2 ANQGSEA. There are 11 residues in the CDR3. Between the trimmed V and J ends, which lost 3 bases and 7 bases, there was a span of 10 bases. Study-level points and caveats: TRBV28, TRBJ1-2 and TRBJ2-5 emerged as the favored segments in persistent disease.

The chain combines TRBV29-1 with TRBJ2-7; a weak D match, TRBD1 (6 bases). The sequence derives from a female donor with Graves disease. The source material was peripheral blood mononuclear cells (PBMCs), sampled when the disease was refractory, from a patient treated with antithyroid drugs. CDR3 DNA sequence: TGCAGCGTTGACAGGGGTGGAGAGCAGTACTTC. This translates into CSVDRGGEQYF.